This TCR beta chain was found in a study of T cell clonality in common variable immunodeficiency. This table comes from immunoSEQ multiplex PCR, and its TCRdb copy is limited to in-frame clones, with some not included. Recorded here are 30,000 to 40,000 clones, none singletons. In its sample, this clone was seen many times. The sequence runs out 3 residues before the end of the CDR3; the remainder is reconstructed from the germline J gene. Germline lookup yields CDR1 SGDLS and CDR2 YYNGEE. CDR3 length: 15 amino acids. Trimming left V 1 base short and J 2 bases short, with 7 bases between. This receptor was identified in a person between 18 and 69 years old in good health. The rearrangement links TRBV9 to TRBJ1-6, with D unresolved. The sequencing input was peripheral blood mononuclear cells. The CDR3 sequence: CASSVFGAYNSPLHF. The DNA read from the CDR3 is TGTGCCAGCAGCGTATTCGGGGCCTATAATTCACCC.